Sequencing of this TCR beta chain was carried out in a study of cytomegalovirus exposure and HLA in healthy donors. Broader study findings: As confirmed in vitro, a few CMV-associated chains were specific for CMV antigens. Versus the roughly 700-donor mean, an Asian-associated ancestry cluster reportedly showed fewer N-insertions in a later analysis. Owing to their indistinguishability, certain V segments, notably TRBV6-2 and TRBV6-3, were excluded.

In the case of this clone: Its antigen is currently unknown.

This CDR3 is 15 amino acids long. V trimming: 1 base; J trimming: 2 bases; junction bases outside the gene matches: 0. The germline CDR1 and CDR2 sequences are MNHNS and SASEGT. Both 60 Vbeta primers and 13 Jbeta primers went into the PCR. Libraries were prepared by immunoSEQ multiplex PCR; TCRdb keeps only in-frame clonotypes and omits some of them. The sample includes about 160,000 clones, 65% to 80% seen only once; the top ten take about 4.5%. All the people who gave samples were healthy bone marrow donors. The clonotype comes from a man aged 35-49 years in good health and CMV-seronegative. V is TRBV6-1 and J is TRBJ1-5, with TRBD1 matching over 9 bases. The sequencing sample was made of PBMCs. The CDR3 sequence: CASSEGTGGNQPQHF. Written as DNA, the CDR3 is TGTGCCAGCAGTGAAGGGACAGGGGGCAATCAGCCCCAGCATTTT.